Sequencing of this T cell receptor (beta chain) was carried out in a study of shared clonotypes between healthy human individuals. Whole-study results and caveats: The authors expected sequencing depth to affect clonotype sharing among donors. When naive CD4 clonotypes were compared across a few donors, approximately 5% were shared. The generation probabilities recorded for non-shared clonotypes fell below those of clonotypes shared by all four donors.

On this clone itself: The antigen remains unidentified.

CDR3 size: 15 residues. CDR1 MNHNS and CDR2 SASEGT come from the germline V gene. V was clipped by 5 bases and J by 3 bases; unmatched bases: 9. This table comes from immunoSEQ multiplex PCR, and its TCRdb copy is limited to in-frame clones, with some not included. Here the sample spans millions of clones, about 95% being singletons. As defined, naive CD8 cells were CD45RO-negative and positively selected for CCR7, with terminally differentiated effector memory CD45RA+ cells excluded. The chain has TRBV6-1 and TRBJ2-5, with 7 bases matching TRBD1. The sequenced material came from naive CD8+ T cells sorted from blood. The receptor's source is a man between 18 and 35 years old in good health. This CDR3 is CASSFTYRGEETQYF. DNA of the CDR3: TGTGCCAGCAGTTTTACCTACAGGGGAGAAGAGACCCAGTACTTC.